Listed below are T cell receptor beta chains from one sample, sequenced in a study of cytomegalovirus exposure and HLA in healthy donors. Here immunoSEQ multiplex PCR was the method, and the copy in TCRdb shows in-frame clones only, minus some. Among around 190,000 clones listed, more than 70% were seen once. Source material: PBMCs. The receptors derive from a man aged 25 to 40 in good health and CMV-seropositive. CDR3s leave out the opening cysteine and the closing phenylalanine or tryptophan.

v_gene: TRBV4-3
j_gene: TRBJ1-5
CDR3aa: ASSQDRGVQPQH

v_gene: TRBV5-6
j_gene: TRBJ2-3
CDR3aa: ASSIPSRPSTDTQY

v_gene: TRBV4-2
j_gene: TRBJ2-2
CDR3aa: ASSRPGLQLGAGELF

v_gene: TRBV28
j_gene: TRBJ2-1
CDR3aa: ASGGTVADNEQF

v_gene: TRBV9
j_gene: TRBJ1-3
CDR3aa: ASTREVSGNTIY

v_gene: TRBV5-1
j_gene: TRBJ1-2
CDR3aa: ASSLSGRGQGYT

v_gene: TRBV6-5
j_gene: TRBJ2-7
CDR3aa: ASGGGFEQY

v_gene: TRBV5-8
j_gene: TRBJ2-7
CDR3aa: ASSLAGGAQY

v_gene: TRBV30
j_gene: TRBJ1-1
CDR3aa: AWSPESPGAF

v_gene: TRBV6-6
j_gene: TRBJ1-2
CDR3aa: ASTNGGGGRNGYT

v_gene: TRBV9
j_gene: .
CDR3aa: ASSQGQPSYEQY

v_gene: TRBV6-5
j_gene: TRBJ2-5
CDR3aa: ASKKGGSETQY

v_gene: TRBV5-6
j_gene: TRBJ2-7
CDR3aa: ASSSGSGVTTIEQY

v_gene: TRBV4-2
j_gene: TRBJ2-3
CDR3aa: ASSQGTSTDTQY

v_gene: TRBV5-6
j_gene: TRBJ2-5
CDR3aa: ASSYRTGGQETQY

v_gene: TRBV19
j_gene: TRBJ2-3
CDR3aa: ASSRTSGRTDTQY

v_gene: TRBV30
j_gene: TRBJ1-1
CDR3aa: AWSVGGSTEAF

v_gene: TRBV27
j_gene: TRBJ1-3
CDR3aa: ASSPRTSSGNTIY

v_gene: TRBV6-1
j_gene: TRBJ1-1
CDR3aa: ASRANYGTEAF

v_gene: TRBV7-9
j_gene: TRBJ2-5
CDR3aa: ASSPTREETQY

v_gene: TRBV4-3
j_gene: TRBJ2-3
CDR3aa: ASSQARLAGASDTQY

v_gene: TRBV5-1
j_gene: TRBJ2-7
CDR3aa: ASSPGGSYEQY

v_gene: TRBV2
j_gene: TRBJ1-6
CDR3aa: ASSGGAGYNSPLH

v_gene: TRBV7-2
j_gene: TRBJ2-7
CDR3aa: ASSISGDQPEQY

v_gene: TRBV6-5
j_gene: TRBJ1-4
CDR3aa: ASTRPGLNEKLF

v_gene: TRBV7-8
j_gene: TRBJ1-6
CDR3aa: ASSFSFSYNSPLH

v_gene: TRBV21-1
j_gene: TRBJ1-5
CDR3aa: ASPRQPQH

v_gene: TRBV10-3
j_gene: TRBJ2-7
CDR3aa: AIKTDSYEQY

v_gene: TRBV11-2
j_gene: TRBJ2-7
CDR3aa: ASSSRTSGSYEQY

v_gene: TRBV4-2
j_gene: TRBJ1-5
CDR3aa: ASSQVSVHSNQPQH

v_gene: TRBV12-5
j_gene: TRBJ2-1
CDR3aa: ASGLVPGGGSYNEQF

v_gene: TRBV7-2
j_gene: TRBJ1-4
CDR3aa: ASSLAVGWGSTTNEKLF

v_gene: TRBV10-2
j_gene: TRBJ1-2
CDR3aa: ASSESAGGSNFYGYT

v_gene: TRBV9
j_gene: TRBJ2-7
CDR3aa: ASSPSEGGREQY

v_gene: TRBV10-1
j_gene: TRBJ2-1
CDR3aa: ASRTETGHFYNEQF

v_gene: TRBV7-9
j_gene: TRBJ2-7
CDR3aa: ASSLSSSGTTLEQY

v_gene: TRBV4-3
j_gene: TRBJ1-2
CDR3aa: ASSQLLGDGYT

v_gene: TRBV14
j_gene: TRBJ1-1
CDR3aa: ASSQSLNTEAF

v_gene: TRBV12-5
j_gene: TRBJ2-7
CDR3aa: ASGLAAVGSYPTGWQY

v_gene: TRBV11-3
j_gene: TRBJ2-1
CDR3aa: ASSRRQYNEQF